The sequence of this TCR beta chain was determined in a study of blood T cells in healthy people across ages. Study results and limitations: Expanded clonotype shifts may have been confounded, as the donors had an unknown CMV status.

Next came a second PCR, run for about 6 to 12 cycles, which used a sample-barcoded 5' primer along with a J-beta primer mix. The template-switch adaptor was a 5' adaptor with 12 random nucleotides. It tagged each cDNA molecule. Each CDR3 protein is one row after TCRdb ran MiXCR on the 5' RACE reads. The sample gives 600,000 to 900,000 distinct CDR3 sequences, 25% to 30% of which show up once; 2.5% to 3.5% is in the top ten. Each individual donor underwent a draw of about 9.9 milliliters of peripheral blood. This clonotype has only a few counts. As yet, its antigen is unknown. This CDR3 comprises 15 residues. The V gene lost 3 bases and the J gene lost 0 bases, with 8 bases spanning the gap. CDR1 and CDR2 from the germline V gene are LGHNA and YNFKEQ. These data also formed part of another study, on T cells of mothers and their children.

The receptor was derived from a boy under 18 in good health. J is TRBJ2-2 and V is TRBV4-2; TRBD2 is a possible D gene (5 bases). Sequenced input: blood. Here the CDR3 DNA reads TGTGCCAGCAGCCAGCGGACTTCGAACACCGGGGAGCTGTTTTTT. It specifies CASSQRTSNTGELFF.